The present TCR beta chain was sequenced within a study of blood T cell repertoires in COVID-19. Study-wide background: Whether acute or convalescent, the COVID-19 samples came from the United States, Italy and Spain. In each case, the material was cDNA or gDNA derived from T cells, B-cell-depleted T cells, or PBMCs.

Study processing details: Estimation of nucleated cell counts was performed using reference gene primer amplification. The method was immunoSEQ multiplex PCR; TCRdb's version includes in-frame clones alone and lacks a portion of them. The D gene and trimming were derived from the DNA, and the V and J assignments and clone size from that table. The sample has some 200,000 clones; approximately 85% are singletons. Sequenced sample: peripheral blood. The origin of this receptor is an elderly woman with acute or convalescent COVID-19.

CDR3 sequence (DNA): TGTGCCAGCAGTACCACCTCAGGGGGTGGTAAGCCCCAGCATTTT. This sequence encodes CASSTTSGGGKPQHF. The rearrangement links TRBV2 to TRBJ1-5; 7 positions agree with TRBD1. The CDR3 is made up of 15 amino acids. CDR1 and CDR2 (germline): SNHLY, FYNNEI. The V and J ends lost 5 bases and 8 bases, in that order; junction bases with no gene match: 12.